The T cell receptor (beta chain) under discussion was sequenced for a study of T cell responses to AZD1222 COVID-19 vaccine. CDR1 is SGDLS and CDR2 is YYNGEE in the germline V gene. The CDR3 length is 14 residues. V dropped 0 bases and J dropped 1 base, with 7 bases sitting between them. Assay used: immunoSEQ multiplex PCR; TCRdb lists only in-frame clones, some missing. Of 95,000 to 150,000 clones listed, over 80% are singletons. The rearrangement links TRBV9 to TRBJ1-1; no clear D. The sequence derives from an adult in good health. This specimen was peripheral blood, taken on day 0 of AZD1222 vaccination. CDR3 protein: CASSVGEANTEAFF. The CDR3 DNA is TGTGCCAGCAGCGTAGGAGAGGCGAACACTGAAGCTTTCTTT.